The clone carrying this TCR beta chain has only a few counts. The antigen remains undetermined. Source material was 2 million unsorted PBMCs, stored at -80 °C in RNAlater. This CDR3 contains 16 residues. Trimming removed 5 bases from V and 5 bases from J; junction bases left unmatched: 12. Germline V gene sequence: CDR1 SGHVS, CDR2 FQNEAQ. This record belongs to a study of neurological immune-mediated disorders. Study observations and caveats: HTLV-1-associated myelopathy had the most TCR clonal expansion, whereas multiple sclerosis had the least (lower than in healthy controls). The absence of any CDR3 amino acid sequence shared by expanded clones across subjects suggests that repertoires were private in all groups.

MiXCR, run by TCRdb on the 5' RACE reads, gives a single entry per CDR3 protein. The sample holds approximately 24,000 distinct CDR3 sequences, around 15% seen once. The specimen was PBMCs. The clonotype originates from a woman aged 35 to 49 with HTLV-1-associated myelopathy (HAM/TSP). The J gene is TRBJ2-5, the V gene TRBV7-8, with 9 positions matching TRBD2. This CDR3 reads CASSKRLAATGETQYF. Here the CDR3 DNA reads TGTGCCAGCAGCAAACGACTAGCGGCGACGGGGGAGACCCAGTACTTC.